This TCR beta chain was identified in a study of beta chain features in type 1 diabetes. Isolated RNA was reverse transcribed in full, so expressed TCRB transcripts were sequenced. Using immunoSEQ multiplex PCR, the repertoire was profiled, and TCRdb retains in-frame clones only, with some absent. The table records roughly 380,000 clones, 20% of them present only once. Study results and caveats: It was possible that PCR favored shorter templates, equally so in patients and controls.

Comments on this clone: The antigen remains unidentified.

Staining for CD45RO/CCR7/CD25/CD127/CD95/CD27 allowed sorting of CD4+ naive, central memory, regulatory and stem cell-like memory cells. V lost 6 bases and J 7 bases, leaving 13 bases between the germline ends. The CDR3 has 13 residues. Germline V gene sequence: CDR1 SNHLY, CDR2 FYNNEI. The chain carries TRBV2 and TRBJ2-1, with a tentative D call TRBD2 (6 bases). This receptor was identified in a woman in her late teens or twenties in good health. Source material: naive CD4+ T cells from blood. The CDR3 DNA follows: TGTGCCAGCAGGGAGGGGCAAGGGAATGAGCAGTTCTTC. This gives the protein CASREGQGNEQFF. Complete variable domain (other parts from reference TRBV2 and TRBJ2-1): EPEVTQTPSHQVTQMGQEVILRCVPISNHLYFYWYRQILGQKVEFLVSFYNNEISEKSEIFDDQFSVERPDGSNFTLKIRSTKLEDSAMYFCASREGQGNEQFFGPGTRLTVL.